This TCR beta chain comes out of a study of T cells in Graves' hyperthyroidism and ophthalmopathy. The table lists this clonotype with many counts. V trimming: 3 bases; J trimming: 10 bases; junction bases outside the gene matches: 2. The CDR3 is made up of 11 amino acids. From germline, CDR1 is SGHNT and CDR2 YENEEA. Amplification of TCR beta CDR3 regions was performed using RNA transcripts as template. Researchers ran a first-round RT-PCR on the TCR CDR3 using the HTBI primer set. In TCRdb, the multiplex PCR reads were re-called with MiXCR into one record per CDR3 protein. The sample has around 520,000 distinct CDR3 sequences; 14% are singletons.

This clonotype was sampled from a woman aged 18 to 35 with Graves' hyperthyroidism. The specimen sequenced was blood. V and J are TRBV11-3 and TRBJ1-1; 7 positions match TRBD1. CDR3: CASSLEGAAFF. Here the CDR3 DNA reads TGTGCCAGCAGCTTGGAGGGGGCAGCTTTCTTT. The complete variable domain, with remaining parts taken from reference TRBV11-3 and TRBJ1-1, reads EAGVVQSPRYKIIEKKQPVAFWCNPISGHNTLYWYLQNLGQGPELLIRYENEEAVDDSQLPKDRFSAERLKGVDSTLKIQPAELGDSAVYLCASSLEGAAFFGQGTRLTVV.